This T cell receptor (beta chain) was found in a study of T-cell reconstitution after alpha-beta-depleted transplantation in children. Using unique molecular identifiers, the investigators prepared the TCRbeta library. Each CDR3 protein gets one entry after TCRdb re-called the PCR reads with MiXCR. The data contain 400,000 to 550,000 distinct CDR3 sequences, about 10% of them singletons. This clonotype was detected many times. Its antigen is still unknown. The study, taken as a whole, reports: As was reported, about two months after transplant, alpha-beta T cells came from several hundred expanded graft clones. The high TCRbeta diversity at day 60 in some patients came from surviving recipient T cells and thymic progenitors. At one year after transplant, newly produced T cells mostly accounted for T-cell counts and diversity.

The material sequenced was PBMCs, taken before TCRalphabeta/CD19-depleted stem cell transplant. The TCR comes from a child aged 2-9 years with inherited bone marrow failure, due to receive a stem cell transplant.

CDR3 bases: TGCGCCAGCAGCCAAGATGCAGCTAGCGGGTCCAATGAGCAGTTCTTC. Its protein is CASSQDAASGSNEQFF. This chain connects TRBV4-3 to TRBJ2-1; 8 bases line up with TRBD2. The germline V gene has CDR1 LGHNA and CDR2 YSLEER. The CDR3 has 16 residues. Trimming cost V 0 bases and J 6 bases; bases outside gene matches: 7.